This entry is about one T cell receptor beta chain. This clonotype has just a few counts. Its antigen target is currently unknown. No much larger clone exists at a distance of one base, and base qualities are not known. These data are taken from a study of CD8+CD57+ T cells in acquired aplastic anemia (dated 2018 in TCRdb). Regarding the complete study: On average, sorted CD4+ and CD8+ cells yielded about 3 ug of extracted DNA, with a range of roughly 0.18 to 30 ug. Mean read counts for healthy donor samples were about 9.8 million for CD4+ cells and some 12 million for CD8+ cells.

The CDR3, cysteine through phenylalanine, is 15 amino acids long. Left in the record is the CDR3 DNA by itself, 45 bases read in frame from the first base. Trimming costs V 3 bases and J 7 bases, and their ends lie 19 bases apart. Sequences KGHSH (CDR1) and LQKENI (CDR2) are obtained from the germline V gene. Genomic DNA served as template for TCR beta VDJ combination and CDR3 sequence profiling. TCR repertoire sequencing was run on an Illumina HiSeq 2000. The published analysis was carried out like this. Repertoires were assessed using TRBV/TRBJ rearrangement plots, CDR3 size and DJ length profiles, and Simpson's diversity index. The immunodominant clone was defined as the most abundant DNA sequence in deep sequencing data. CDR3 amino acid sequences were checked for sharing across subjects and were also compared against the VDJdb database and published repertoires. TCRdb trimmed the raw reads at Q25, called clones with MiXCR and kept productive beta chains. Rows merge per CDR3 protein into single entries with the most common DNA and genes. The V and J calls here are based on TCRdb, not the publication. This sample holds some 190,000 distinct CDR3 sequences; approximately 45% were observed only once. Around 2.7% of the sample comes from the top ten.

Here is what the overall study found, with its caveats: CD8+ Simpson's diversity did not differ significantly between patients and healthy controls (P=0.060). Although 25 to 30 CD8+ CDR3 sequences were shared by patients and controls, these sequences appeared highly expressed in patients and within the immunodominant clones of patients.

In this study, sorted CD4+ and CD8+ T cells from the blood of healthy subjects and of severe aplastic anemia patients had their TCR repertoires deep-sequenced. Ficoll-Paque density gradient centrifugation was used to isolate peripheral blood mononuclear cells. Before DNA was extracted, CD4+ and CD8+ T cells were sorted using either FACS or magnetic beads. This chain joins TRBV18 to TRBJ2-7; the D gene is perhaps TRBD1, from 5 matching bases. This sequence was found in a human donor in good health. The sequencing sample was made of sorted CD4+, CD8+, or CD8+CD57+ T cells (not recorded which) from PBMCs. The CDR3 here reads CASSPQGRAVVEQYF. The nucleotide sequence is TGTGCCAGCTCACCCCAGGGCAGGGCGGTAGTTGAGCAGTACTTC.